The TCR beta chain under discussion was sequenced for a study of OX40 agonist ivuxolimab in advanced cancers. Across the study: The dose-escalation cohort was around 83% male, with a mean age of around 60 years, ranging roughly 20 to 90. Study-level points and caveats: Clonal expansion in partial responders at 0.1-3.0 mg/kg ranked among the lowest. The mean number of expanded clones was higher in CD8+ T cells than in CD4+.

The CDR3 sequence is 13 residues long. Germline CDR1 reads SGHKS; CDR2 reads YYEKEE (reference sequence). The V and J ends lost 0 bases and 5 bases respectively, with 7 bases between them. Profiled with immunoSEQ multiplex PCR; TCRdb holds only in-frame clones, not every one. Of roughly 48,000 clones listed, roughly 85% are singletons. Note on this clone: Its target is unknown.

This TCR was sampled from an adult with an advanced solid tumor such as melanoma, head and neck, liver or kidney cancer. The sample consisted of CD4+ or CD8+ T cells sorted from blood, taken in a trial of the OX40 agonist ivuxolimab. J is TRBJ2-3 and V is TRBV5-5, with D hard to call. In nucleotides, the CDR3 is TGTGCCAGCAGCTTGGCGGACGGAGATACGCAGTATTTT. It codes for CASSLADGDTQYF. Drawing the rest from reference TRBV5-5 and TRBJ2-3, the complete variable domain is DAGVTQSPTHLIKTRGQQVTLRCSPISGHKSVSWYQQVLGQGPQFIFQYYEKEERGRGNFPDRFSARQFPNYSSELNVNALLLGDSALYLCASSLADGDTQYFGPGTRLTVL.